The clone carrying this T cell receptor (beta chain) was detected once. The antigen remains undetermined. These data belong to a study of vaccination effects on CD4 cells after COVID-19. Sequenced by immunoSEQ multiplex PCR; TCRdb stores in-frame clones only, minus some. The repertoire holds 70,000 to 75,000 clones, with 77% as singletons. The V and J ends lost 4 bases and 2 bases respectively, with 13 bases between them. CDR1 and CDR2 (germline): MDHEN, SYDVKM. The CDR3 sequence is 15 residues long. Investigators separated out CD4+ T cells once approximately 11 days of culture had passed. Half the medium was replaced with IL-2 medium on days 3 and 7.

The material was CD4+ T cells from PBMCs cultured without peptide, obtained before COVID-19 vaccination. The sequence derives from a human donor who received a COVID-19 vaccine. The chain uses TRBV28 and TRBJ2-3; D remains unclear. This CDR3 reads CASSSHSLPTDTQYF. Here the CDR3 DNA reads TGTGCCAGCAGTTCCCACAGTCTACCCACAGATACGCAGTATTTT.